This paragraph reports one T cell receptor (beta chain). Antigen: not known. A read error may explain this, as a much larger clone is one base away. This sample was included in a study of tumor-infiltrating lymphocytes in primary liver carcinoma. Study-wide context: The study enrolled male and female patients aged 30 to 69 years.

Extraction also yielded germline DNA, while blood RNA was obtained from unsorted whole blood. Preoperatively, peripheral blood was drawn, approximately 4 milliliters in total. Whole-study results and caveats: Blood fell significantly below tumors in its top-250-clone fraction (p = 0.039). Tumor-blood pairs (like tumor-adjacent pairs) overlapped less than tumor region pairs did.

From germline, CDR1 is ENHRY and CDR2 SYGVKD. The CDR3 length is 14 residues. Priming with a constant-region primer yielded TCR beta cDNA from 400 to 550 ng total RNA. A slightly modified ARM-PCR protocol with three nested multiplex PCR rounds produced these TCR beta libraries. Primers for the first two PCR rounds were TRBV1-TRBV30 forward primers and a C-beta reverse primer (around 10 cycles per round). One entry per CDR3 protein, called by TCRdb with MiXCR from the multiplex PCR reads. Altogether about 180,000 distinct CDR3 sequences are present, 50% to 75% being singletons, with the ten largest covering approximately 70%.

This chain links TRBV10-3 with TRBJ1-5; no clear D. This receptor was identified in a man aged 40-50 years with primary liver carcinoma and hepatitis B virus infection. Material: peripheral blood. CDR3 coding DNA: TGTGCCATCAGTGAGTCGATGTCCAATCAGTCCCAGCATTTT. Encoded protein: CAISESMSNQSQHF.